This T cell receptor beta chain is from a study of cytomegalovirus exposure and HLA in healthy donors. Study-wide results and limits: Reports credit the classifier with highly specific, highly sensitive diagnosis of cytomegalovirus status. Prior analysis indicated that the majority of TCR beta V segments exhibited productivity approximately 90% or approximately 30% of the time. Owing to their indistinguishability, certain V segments, notably TRBV6-2 and TRBV6-3, were excluded.

Of note for this clone: Its specificity is unknown.

The donors comprised healthy bone marrow donors. Germline V gene data show CDR1 as SNHLY and CDR2 as FYNNEI. The CDR3 runs to 13 residues. V gave up 10 bases and J gave up 4 bases; unmatched junction bases: 5. The study ran its PCR with 60 Vbeta and 13 Jbeta primers. Sequencing used immunoSEQ multiplex PCR; TCRdb keeps in-frame clones, though not all of them. The sample lists 120,000 to 150,000 clones; about 74% were seen once. Source material: PBMCs. The V and J genes are TRBV2 and TRBJ2-2, with 8 bases aligning to TRBD1. The sequence was obtained from a middle-aged man in good health and CMV-seropositive. The CDR3 spells CATGTGLTGELFF. The CDR3 DNA reads as TGTGCCACCGGGACAGGACTCACCGGGGAGCTGTTTTTT. The variable domain in full, completed from reference TRBV2 and TRBJ2-2, reads EPEVTQTPSHQVTQMGQEVILRCVPISNHLYFYWYRQILGQKVEFLVSFYNNEISEKSEIFDDQFSVERPDGSNFTLKIRSTKLEDSAMYFCATGTGLTGELFFGEGSRLTVL.